What follows describes a single T cell receptor (beta chain). This clonotype has ten or more counts. Its recognized antigen is unknown. The input lacks base qualities; no much larger clone sits a single base away. This record comes from a study of T-cell reconstitution after alpha-beta-depleted transplantation in children (dated by TCRdb to 2016 to 2017). About the investigation overall: Using TCR repertoire profiling, the study quantitatively followed how T-cell immune reconstitution unfolded in children after TCRalphabeta/CD19-depleted allogeneic hematopoietic cell transplantation. What the study reported, not specific to this receptor: The apparently early recovery of alphabetaT-cell counts about two months after transplant reportedly depended on only several hundred rapidly expanded clones that came from non-depleted graft cells. Over subsequent months, a decline in hyperexpanded clone frequencies was noted, and after one year, T-cell counts and TCRbeta diversity were mostly ascribed to newly produced T cells. In some patients, the high TCRbeta diversity seen at day 60 was put down to recipient T cells and intrathymic progenitors that had survived conditioning.

Trimming removed 2 bases from V and 8 bases from J; the gene matches leave 9 bases unexplained. There are 16 amino acids in the CDR3, from cysteine to phenylalanine inclusive. Only CDR3 DNA is held: 48 bases, read in frame from base 1. Taken from the germline V gene (reference sequence), the CDR1 and CDR2 loops are DFQATT and SNEGSKA. The protocol used for the library was PCR. TCRdb names Illumina HiSeq 2500 as the instrument used. TCR libraries were prepared with molecular barcoding, using unique molecular identifiers to normalize TCRbeta repertoire quantification. TCRdb applied fastp at Q25 and MiXCR to the public reads, then kept only in-frame beta chains. Here each entry gathers all rows of one CDR3 protein and keeps the most common genes and DNA. Across this sample there are around 450,000 distinct CDR3 sequences, with around two fifths seen only once. Roughly 27% of the sample lies in the top ten.

What this sample's treatment or condition label stands for: allogeneic hematopoietic cell transplantation with graft depleted of TCRalphabeta T cells and CD19 B cells. The transplant recipients were children given TCRalphabeta/CD19-depleted allogeneic hematopoietic cell grafts. The chain is encoded by TRBV20-1 joined to TRBJ2-1; 13 bases in between match TRBD2. The clonotype comes from a girl aged 2-9 years with aplastic anemia, due to receive a stem cell transplant. The sample in question was PBMCs, obtained before TCRalphabeta/CD19-depleted stem cell transplant. The CDR3 region reads CSARSPRTSGSDEQFF. The DNA reads as follows: TGCAGTGCTAGATCCCCCCGGACTAGCGGGAGCGATGAGCAGTTCTTC.